These 6 T cell receptor beta chains came from one sample sequenced in a study of shared clonotypes between healthy human individuals. TCRdb's table, derived via immunoSEQ multiplex PCR, lists solely in-frame clones and lacks some. The table records 2.5 million or so clones, roughly nine tenths of them present only once. The sequenced sample consisted of naive CD4+ T cells sorted from blood. The subset denotes: CD45RA+ positively selected. These receptor sequences come from a man in his late teens or twenties in good health.

This rearrangement joins TRBV6-4 to TRBJ2-7; D might be TRBD1 (7 bases). Looked up from germline, CDR1 is MRHNA and CDR2 is SNTAGT. The CDR3 covers 13 residues. V was shortened by 6 bases and J by 3 bases, with 12 bases between the two germline ends. CDR3 residues: CASRGGQYYEQYF. The CDR3 DNA sequence: TGTGCCAGCAGGGGGGGACAGTACTACGAGCAGTACTTC.

The chain recombines TRBV9 with TRBJ2-1; D unclear. V was cut by 0 bases and J by 0 bases, with 10 bases left in between. CDR1 and CDR2 (germline): SGDLS, YYNGEE. CDR3 length: 16 residues. Here the CDR3 DNA reads TGTGCCAGCAGCGTAGCTTTGAGGAACTCCTACAATGAGCAGTTCTTC. Translating it yields CASSVALRNSYNEQFF.

The V and J genes are TRBV6-6 and TRBJ2-1, with D tentatively TRBD1 or TRBD2 (5 bases each). The CDR3 loop spans 15 amino acids. V gave up 2 bases and J gave up 4 bases, with 12 bases separating them. Looked up from germline, CDR1 is MNHNY and CDR2 is SVGAGI (reference sequence). The CDR3 region has the DNA TGTGCCAGCAGTTACCCCCGGGACGTTTACAATGAGCAGTTCTTC. Residues: CASSYPRDVYNEQFF.

The V call is TRBV2, the J call TRBJ1-1; D unclear. V shed 5 bases and J shed 0 bases, with 10 bases lying between them. The CDR3 runs 14 residues. Germline V gene sequence: CDR1 SNHLY, CDR2 FYNNEI. DNA of the CDR3: TGTGCCAGCAGTCGGTTTTTCATGAACACTGAAGCTTTCTTT. Its protein is CASSRFFMNTEAFF.

J is TRBJ2-1 and V is TRBV2, with 7 nucleotides matching TRBD1. The CDR3 runs 16 residues. Per germline, CDR1 SNHLY and CDR2 FYNNEI. Trimming at V came to 6 bases and at J to 0 bases, leaving 8 bases not matched to a gene. CDR3: CASSSRGQSSYNEQFF. The DNA for the CDR3 is TGTGCCAGCAGCAGCAGGGGACAGAGCTCCTACAATGAGCAGTTCTTC.

CDR3 loop: CASSFTSLGGQYF. The DNA of the CDR3 is TGTGCCAGCAGCTTCACATCCCTAGGCGGCCAATATTTT. The rearrangement uses TRBV7-2 and TRBJ1-3; no clear D. CDR1 SGHTA and CDR2 FQGNSA come from the germline V gene. V was shortened by 3 bases and J by 15 bases, with 18 bases between the two germline ends. The CDR3 runs 13 residues.